This T cell receptor (beta chain) was identified in a study of identical twins. TCRdb used MiXCR to reprocess the 5' RACE reads, holding one entry per CDR3 protein. The repertoire holds around 1.7 million distinct CDR3 sequences, with about 31% as singletons. J lost 7 bases, V lost 5 bases, and 11 bases had no gene match. CDR1 is MNHEY, CDR2 SMNVEV, per germline (reference sequence). This CDR3 has 14 residues. The clonotype originates from a newborn girl in good health. The chain carries TRBV27 and TRBJ2-7; 7 bases align to TRBD2. Sequenced sample: cord blood. This CDR3 is CASSKASGNNEQYF. For the CDR3, the DNA is TGTGCCAGCAGTAAGGCTAGCGGAAACAATGAGCAGTACTTC.